This T cell receptor (beta chain) was captured in a study of T cells expressing NK-cell markers. CDR3 length equals 15 residues. Germline V gene sequence: CDR1 SGHDN, CDR2 FVKESK. TCRdb processed the 5' RACE reads again and assigns one entry to each CDR3 protein, with no DNA. The repertoire table contains hundreds of thousands of distinct CDR3 sequences. The chain links TRBV14 to TRBJ1-2; TCRdb indicates TRBD1, and absent DNA this call remains unverified. This receptor was taken from a man aged 18-70 years in good health. The sample consisted of blood T cells: a sorted CD56 or NKG2C T cell subset, CD4+ or CD8+ T cells, or bulk PBMC T cells (not recorded which). Here the CDR3 reads CASSQDTYPAYGYTF.